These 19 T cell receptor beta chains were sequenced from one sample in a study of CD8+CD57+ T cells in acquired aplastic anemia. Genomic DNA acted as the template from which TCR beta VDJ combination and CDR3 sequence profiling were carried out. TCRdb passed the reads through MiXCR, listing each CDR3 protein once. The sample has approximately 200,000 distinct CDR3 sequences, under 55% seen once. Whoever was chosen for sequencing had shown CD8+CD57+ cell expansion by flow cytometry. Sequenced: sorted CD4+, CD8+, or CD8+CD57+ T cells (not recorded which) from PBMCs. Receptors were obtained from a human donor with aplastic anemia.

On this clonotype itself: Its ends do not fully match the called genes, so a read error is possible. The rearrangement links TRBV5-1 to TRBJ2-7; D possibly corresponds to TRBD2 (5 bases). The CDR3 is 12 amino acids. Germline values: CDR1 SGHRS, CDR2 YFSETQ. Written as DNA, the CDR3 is TGCGCCAGCAGAGTGGCTACCGGGGAGCTGTACTTC. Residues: CASRVATGELYF.

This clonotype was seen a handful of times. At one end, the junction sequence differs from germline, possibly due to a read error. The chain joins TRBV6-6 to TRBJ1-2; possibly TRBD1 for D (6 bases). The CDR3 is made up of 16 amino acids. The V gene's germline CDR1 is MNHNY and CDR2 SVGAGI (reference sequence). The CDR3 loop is CANSEWRTVPNYGYTF. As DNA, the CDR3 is TGTGCCAACAGTGAATGGCGGACAGTACCTAACTATGGCTACACCTTC.

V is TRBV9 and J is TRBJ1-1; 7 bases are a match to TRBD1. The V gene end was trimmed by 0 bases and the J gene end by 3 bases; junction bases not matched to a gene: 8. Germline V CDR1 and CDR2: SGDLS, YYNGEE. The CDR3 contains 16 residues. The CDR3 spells CASSVVRGIGDTEAFF. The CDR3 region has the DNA TGTGCCAGCAGCGTAGTCAGGGGGATCGGGGACACTGAAGCTTTCTTT. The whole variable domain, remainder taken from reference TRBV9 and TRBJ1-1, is DSGVTQTPKHLITATGQRVTLRCSPRSGDLSVYWYQQSLDQGLQFLIQYYNGEERAKGNILERFSAQQFPDLHSELNLSSLELGDSALYFCASSVVRGIGDTEAFFGQGTRLTVV.

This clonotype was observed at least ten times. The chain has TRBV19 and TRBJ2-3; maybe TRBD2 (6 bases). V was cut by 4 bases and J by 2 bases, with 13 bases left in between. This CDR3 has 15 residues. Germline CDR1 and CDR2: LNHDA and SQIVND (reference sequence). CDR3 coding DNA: TGTGCCAGTAGTAAGTGGGGGGAGACCACAGATACGCAGTATTTT. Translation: CASSKWGETTDTQYF.

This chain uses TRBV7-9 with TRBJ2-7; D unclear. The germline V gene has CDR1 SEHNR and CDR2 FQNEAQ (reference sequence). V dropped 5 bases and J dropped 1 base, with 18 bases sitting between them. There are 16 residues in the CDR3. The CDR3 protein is CASSPRGTVGSYEQYF. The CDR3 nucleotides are TGTGCCAGCAGCCCCCGTGGTACAGTGGGGTCCTACGAGCAGTACTTC.

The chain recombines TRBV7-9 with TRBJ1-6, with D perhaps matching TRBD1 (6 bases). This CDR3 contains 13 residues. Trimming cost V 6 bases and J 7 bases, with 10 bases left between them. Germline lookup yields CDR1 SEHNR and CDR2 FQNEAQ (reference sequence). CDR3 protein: CASRGTRNSPLHF. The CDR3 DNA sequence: TGTGCCAGCAGGGGGACAAGGAATTCACCCCTCCACTTT.

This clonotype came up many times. The CDR3: CSAEHRGTTQETQYF. CDR3 nucleotides: TGCAGTGCTGAGCACAGGGGTACAACACAAGAGACCCAGTACTTC. The chain carries TRBV20-1 and TRBJ2-5; TRBD1 matches 7 bases. Germline V gene lookup returns CDR1 DFQATT and CDR2 SNEGSKA (reference sequence). With V trimmed by 5 bases and J by 2 bases, 11 bases remained unmatched. This CDR3 spans 15 amino acids.

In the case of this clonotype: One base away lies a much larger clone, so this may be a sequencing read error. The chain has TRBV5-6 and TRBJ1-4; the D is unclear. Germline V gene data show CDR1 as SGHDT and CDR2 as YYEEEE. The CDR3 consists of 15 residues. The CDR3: CASSLFVSTNEELFF. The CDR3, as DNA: TGTGCCAGCAGCTTGTTCGTCTCAACTAATGAAGAACTGTTTTTT.

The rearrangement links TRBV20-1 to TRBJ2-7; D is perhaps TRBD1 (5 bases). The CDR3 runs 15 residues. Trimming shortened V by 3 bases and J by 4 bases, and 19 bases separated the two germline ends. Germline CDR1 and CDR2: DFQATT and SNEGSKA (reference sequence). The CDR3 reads CSASLPSGARYEQYF. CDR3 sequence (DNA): TGCAGTGCTAGCCTTCCGTCTGGGGCTAGGTACGAGCAGTACTTC.

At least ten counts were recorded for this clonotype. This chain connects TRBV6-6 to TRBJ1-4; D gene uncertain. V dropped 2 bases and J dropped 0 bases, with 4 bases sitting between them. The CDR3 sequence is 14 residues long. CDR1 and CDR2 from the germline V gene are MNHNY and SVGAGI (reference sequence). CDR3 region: CASSYAPTNEKLFF. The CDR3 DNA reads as TGTGCCAGCAGTTACGCCCCAACTAATGAAAAACTGTTTTTT.

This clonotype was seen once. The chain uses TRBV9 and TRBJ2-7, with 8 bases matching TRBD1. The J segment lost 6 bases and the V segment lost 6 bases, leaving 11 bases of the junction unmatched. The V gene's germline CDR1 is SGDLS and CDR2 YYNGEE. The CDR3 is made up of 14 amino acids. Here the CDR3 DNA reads TGTGCCAGCATTGGGGCCAGGGGGCGGTTCGAGCAGTACTTC. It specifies CASIGARGRFEQYF.

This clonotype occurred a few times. The CDR3 nucleotides are TGTGCCAGCTCACAGTCTGGGAGCTCCTACGAGCAGTACTTC. Amino acids: CASSQSGSSYEQYF. The genes are TRBV18 and TRBJ2-7, with D maybe TRBD2 (5 bases). Deletions cut 4 bases from V and 0 bases from J, with 10 bases between. The CDR3 runs 14 residues. The germline V gene encodes CDR1 KGHSH and CDR2 LQKENI.

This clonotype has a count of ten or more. CDR3 protein: CASSYKPPLHGTYEQYF. In DNA form, the CDR3 reads TGTGCCAGCAGTTACAAGCCTCCCCTACACGGAACCTACGAGCAGTACTTC. This sequence joins TRBV6-5 and TRBJ2-7, with unresolved D. Between the trimmed V and J ends, which lost 2 bases and 2 bases, there was a span of 19 bases. CDR1 MNHEY and CDR2 SVGAGI come from the germline V gene. CDR3 length equals 17 residues.

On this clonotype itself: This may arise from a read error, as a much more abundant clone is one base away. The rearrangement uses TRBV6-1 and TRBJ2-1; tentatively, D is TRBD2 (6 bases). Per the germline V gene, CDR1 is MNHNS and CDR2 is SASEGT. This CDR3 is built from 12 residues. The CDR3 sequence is CVSGRTYNEQFF. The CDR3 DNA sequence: TGTGTCAGCGGGCGGACCTACAATGAGCAGTTCTTC.

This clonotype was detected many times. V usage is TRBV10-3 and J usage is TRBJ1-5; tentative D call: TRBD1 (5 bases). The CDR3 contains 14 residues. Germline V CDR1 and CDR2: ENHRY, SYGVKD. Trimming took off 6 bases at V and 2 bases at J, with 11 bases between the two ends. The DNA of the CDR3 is TGTGCCATCAGGGGGGTGGGGGGCAATCAGCCCCAGCATTTT. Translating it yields CAIRGVGGNQPQHF.

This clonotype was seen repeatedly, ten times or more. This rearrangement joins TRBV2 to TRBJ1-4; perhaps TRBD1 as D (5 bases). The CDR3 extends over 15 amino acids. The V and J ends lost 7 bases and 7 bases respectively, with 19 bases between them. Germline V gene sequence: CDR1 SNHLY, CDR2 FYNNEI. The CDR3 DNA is TGTGCCAGCACTGGGGCGGAACAGAGAAGTGAAAAACTGTTTTTT. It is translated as CASTGAEQRSEKLFF.

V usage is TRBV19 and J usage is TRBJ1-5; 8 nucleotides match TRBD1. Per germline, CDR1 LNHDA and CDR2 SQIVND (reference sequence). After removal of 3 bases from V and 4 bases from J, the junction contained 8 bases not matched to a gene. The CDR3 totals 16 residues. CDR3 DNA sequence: TGTGCCAGTAGTATTTCCCACGACAGGGGAAATCAGCCCCAGCATTTT. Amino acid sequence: CASSISHDRGNQPQHF.

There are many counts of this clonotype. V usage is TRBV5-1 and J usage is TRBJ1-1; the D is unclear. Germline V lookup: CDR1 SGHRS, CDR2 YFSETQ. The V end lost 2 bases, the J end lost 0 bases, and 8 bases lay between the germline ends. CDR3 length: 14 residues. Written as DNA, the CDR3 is TGCGCCAGCAGCTTCGACTTATTGAACACTGAAGCTTTCTTT. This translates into CASSFDLLNTEAFF.

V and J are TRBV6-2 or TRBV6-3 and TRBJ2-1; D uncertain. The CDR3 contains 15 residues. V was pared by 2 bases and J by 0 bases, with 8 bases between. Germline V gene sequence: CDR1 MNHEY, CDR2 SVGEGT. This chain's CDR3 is CASSYPESSYNEQFF. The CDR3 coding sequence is TGTGCCAGCAGTTACCCGGAGAGCTCCTACAATGAGCAGTTCTTC.